The 2 T cell receptor beta chains given below trace back to one sample, sequenced in a study of blood T cell repertoires in COVID-19. Profiling relied on immunoSEQ multiplex PCR, and the TCRdb table lists in-frame clones only, not all of them. Altogether approximately 300,000 clones are present, 89% being singletons, with the ten largest covering about 5%. The source material was PBMCs or T cells enriched from blood (not recorded which). These receptors were taken from a man aged 55 to 70 who had recovered from COVID-19.

The rearrangement links TRBV3-1 (or the pseudogene TRBV3-2) to TRBJ2-1, with a tentative D call TRBD2 (6 bases). Trimming left V 3 bases short and J 6 bases short, with 15 bases between. This CDR3 is 15 amino acids long. Germline CDR1 and CDR2: LGHDT and YNNKEL (reference sequence). Written as DNA, the CDR3 is TGTGCCAGCAGCCATGTAGGGCGGGGAGTCAATGAGCAGTTCTTC. Translated: CASSHVGRGVNEQFF.

This chain uses TRBV7-3 with TRBJ2-1; 11 bases align to TRBD2. Germline loops: CDR1 SGHTA, CDR2 FQGTGA. The CDR3 has 15 amino acids. V trimming: 2 bases; J trimming: 9 bases; junction bases outside the gene matches: 6. The DNA of the CDR3 is TGTGCCAGCAGCTTAGGGCTAGCGGGAGGTAGTGAGCAGTTCTTC. Translating gives CASSLGLAGGSEQFF.